This T cell receptor beta chain is from a study of cytomegalovirus exposure and HLA in healthy donors. On this clone: The junction shows a germline mismatch at one end, possibly a read error.

Primers: 60 Vbeta forward and 13 Jbeta reverse. The protocol was immunoSEQ multiplex PCR, while the TCRdb copy is restricted to in-frame clones and leaves out a portion. Of 110,000 to 150,000 clones in the sample, 76% were seen once. The germline V gene has CDR1 SEHNR and CDR2 FQNEAQ (reference sequence). The CDR3 length is 12 residues. Sequenced input: PBMCs. The TCR sequence derives from a woman aged 40 to 49 in good health and CMV-seronegative. This chain links TRBV7-9 with TRBJ2-5; 7 bases fit TRBD1. CDR3 protein: CSSARGQETQYF. The CDR3 nucleotides read TGTTCCAGCGCCAGGGGGCAAGAGACCCAGTACTTC. The whole variable domain, remainder taken from reference TRBV7-9 and TRBJ2-5, is DTGVSQNPRHKITKRGQNVTFRCDPISEHNRLYWYRQTLGQGPEFLTYFQNEAQLEKSRLLSDRFSAERPKGSFSTLEIQRTEQGDSAMYLCSSARGQETQYFGPGTRLLVL.